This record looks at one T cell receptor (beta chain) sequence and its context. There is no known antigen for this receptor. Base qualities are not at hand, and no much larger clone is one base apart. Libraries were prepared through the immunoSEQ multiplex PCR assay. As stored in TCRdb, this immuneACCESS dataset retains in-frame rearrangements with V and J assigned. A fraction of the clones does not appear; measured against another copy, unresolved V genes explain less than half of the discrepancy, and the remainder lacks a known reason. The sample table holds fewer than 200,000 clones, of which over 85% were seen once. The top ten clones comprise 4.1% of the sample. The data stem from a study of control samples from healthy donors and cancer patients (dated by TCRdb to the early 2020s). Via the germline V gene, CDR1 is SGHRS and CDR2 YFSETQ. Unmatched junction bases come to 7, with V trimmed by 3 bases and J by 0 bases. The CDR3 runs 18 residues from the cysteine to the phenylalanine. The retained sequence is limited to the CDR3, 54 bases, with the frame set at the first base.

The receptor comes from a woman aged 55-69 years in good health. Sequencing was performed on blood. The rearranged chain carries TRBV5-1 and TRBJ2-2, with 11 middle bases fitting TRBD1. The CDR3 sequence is CASSWTGGFGANTGELFF. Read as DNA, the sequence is TGCGCCAGCAGCTGGACAGGGGGCTTTGGCGCGAACACCGGGGAGCTGTTTTTT.